Detailed here is one T cell receptor (beta chain). These data originate in a study of blood T cell repertoires in COVID-19. This table comes from immunoSEQ multiplex PCR, and its TCRdb copy is limited to in-frame clones, with some not included. The sample carries hundreds of thousands of clones, around 88% recorded once. Symptom resolution, clearance, or two negative PCRs marked donors in Cohort 3 as recovered. Trimming left V 6 bases short and J 7 bases short, with 13 bases between. Germline V gene lookup returns CDR1 SQVTM and CDR2 ANQGSEA. The CDR3 is 12 residues long. Sample: PBMCs or T cells enriched from blood (not recorded which). The TCR originated in a woman aged 40-49 years who had recovered from COVID-19. This sequence joins TRBV29-1 and TRBJ2-1, with a possible D match to TRBD2 (5 bases). The CDR3 DNA sequence: TGCAGCGTCCCAGGCTCGGGAAATGAGCAGTTCTTC. Residues: CSVPGSGNEQFF.